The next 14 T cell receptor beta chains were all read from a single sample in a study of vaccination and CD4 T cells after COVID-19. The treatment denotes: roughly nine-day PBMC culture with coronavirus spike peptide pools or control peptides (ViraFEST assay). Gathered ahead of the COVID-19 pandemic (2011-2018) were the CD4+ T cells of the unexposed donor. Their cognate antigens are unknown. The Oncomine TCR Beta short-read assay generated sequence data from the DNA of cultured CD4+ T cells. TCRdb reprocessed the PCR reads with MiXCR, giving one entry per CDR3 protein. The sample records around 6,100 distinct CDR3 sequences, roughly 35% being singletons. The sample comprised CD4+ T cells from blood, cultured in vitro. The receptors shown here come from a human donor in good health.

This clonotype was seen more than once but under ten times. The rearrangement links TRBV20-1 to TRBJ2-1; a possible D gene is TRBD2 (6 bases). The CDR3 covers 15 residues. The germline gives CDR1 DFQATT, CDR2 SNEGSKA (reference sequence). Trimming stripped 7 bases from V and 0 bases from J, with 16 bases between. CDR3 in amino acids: CSVRDSLSSYNEQFF. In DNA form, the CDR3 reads TGCAGTGTTCGGGACTCCTTGAGCTCCTACAATGAGCAGTTCTTC.

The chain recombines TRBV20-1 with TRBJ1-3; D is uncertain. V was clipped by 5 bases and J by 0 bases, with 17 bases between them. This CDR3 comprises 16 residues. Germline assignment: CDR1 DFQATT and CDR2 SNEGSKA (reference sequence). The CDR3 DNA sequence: TGCAGTGCTTATTACGACGGTCTTTTCTCTGGAAACACCATATATTTT. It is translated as CSAYYDGLFSGNTIYF.

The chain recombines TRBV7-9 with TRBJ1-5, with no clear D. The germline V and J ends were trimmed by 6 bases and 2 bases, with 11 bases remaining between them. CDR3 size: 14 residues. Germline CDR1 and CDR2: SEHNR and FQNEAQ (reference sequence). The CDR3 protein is CASRDDRGNQPQHF. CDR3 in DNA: TGTGCCAGCAGGGACGATCGGGGCAATCAGCCCCAGCATTTT. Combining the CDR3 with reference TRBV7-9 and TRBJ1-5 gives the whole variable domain DTGVSQNPRHKITKRGQNVTFRCDPISEHNRLYWYRQTLGQGPEFLTYFQNEAQLEKSRLLSDRFSAERPKGSFSTLEIQRTEQGDSAMYLCASRDDRGNQPQHFGDGTRLSIL.

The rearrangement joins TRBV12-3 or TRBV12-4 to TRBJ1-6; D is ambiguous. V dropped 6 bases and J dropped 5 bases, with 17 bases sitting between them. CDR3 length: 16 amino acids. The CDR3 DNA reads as TGTGCCAGCAGCCCCTCGACTTTGGCAGATAATTCACCCCTCCACTTT. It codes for CASSPSTLADNSPLHF.

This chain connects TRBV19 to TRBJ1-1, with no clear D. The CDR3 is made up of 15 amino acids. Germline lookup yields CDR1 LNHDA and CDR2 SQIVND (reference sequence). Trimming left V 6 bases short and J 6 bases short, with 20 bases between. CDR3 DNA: TGTGCCAGTAGCCGTATCTGGACGGCGGGGTCTGAAGCTTTCTTT. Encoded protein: CASSRIWTAGSEAFF.

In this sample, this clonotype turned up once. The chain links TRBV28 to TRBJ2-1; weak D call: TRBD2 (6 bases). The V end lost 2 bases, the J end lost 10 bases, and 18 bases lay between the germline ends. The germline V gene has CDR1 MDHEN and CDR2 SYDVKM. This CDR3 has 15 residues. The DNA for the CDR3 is TGTGCCAGCAGTTTAATAAGCGGAGGGACCCAGGAGCAGTTCTTC. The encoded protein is CASSLISGGTQEQFF.

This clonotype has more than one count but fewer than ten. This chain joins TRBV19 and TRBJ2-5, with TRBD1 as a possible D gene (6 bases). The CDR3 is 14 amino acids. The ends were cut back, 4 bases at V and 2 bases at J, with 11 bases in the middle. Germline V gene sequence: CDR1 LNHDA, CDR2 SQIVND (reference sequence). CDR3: CASSSPGQQETQYF. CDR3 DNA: TGTGCCAGTAGTAGCCCCGGACAGCAAGAGACCCAGTACTTC.

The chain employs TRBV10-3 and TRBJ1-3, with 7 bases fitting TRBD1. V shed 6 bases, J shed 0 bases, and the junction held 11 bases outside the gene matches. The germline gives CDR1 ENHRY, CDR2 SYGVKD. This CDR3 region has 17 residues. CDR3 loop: CAISDGQAAISGNTIYF. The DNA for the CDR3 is TGTGCCATCAGCGATGGACAGGCGGCAATCTCTGGAAACACCATATATTTT.

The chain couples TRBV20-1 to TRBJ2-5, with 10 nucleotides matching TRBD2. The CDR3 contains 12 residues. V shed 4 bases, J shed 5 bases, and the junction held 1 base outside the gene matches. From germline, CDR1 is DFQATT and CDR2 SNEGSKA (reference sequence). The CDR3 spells CSATSGGETQYF. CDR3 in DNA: TGCAGTGCTACTAGCGGGGGCGAGACCCAGTACTTC.

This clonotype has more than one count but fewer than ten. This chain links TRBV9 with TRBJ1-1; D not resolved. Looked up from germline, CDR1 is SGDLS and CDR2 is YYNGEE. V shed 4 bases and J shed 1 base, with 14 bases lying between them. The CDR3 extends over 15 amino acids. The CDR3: CASSPADGWNTEAFF. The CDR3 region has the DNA TGTGCCAGCAGCCCGGCGGACGGCTGGAACACTGAAGCTTTCTTT.

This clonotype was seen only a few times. CDR3: CASRDSYEQYF. CDR3 nucleotide sequence: TGTGCCAGTCGGGACTCCTACGAGCAGTACTTC. This chain connects TRBV6-1 to TRBJ2-7; D might be TRBD2 (5 bases). The V gene's germline CDR1 is MNHNS and CDR2 SASEGT. The CDR3 extends over 11 amino acids. The ends were cut back, 9 bases at V and 0 bases at J, with 6 bases in the middle.

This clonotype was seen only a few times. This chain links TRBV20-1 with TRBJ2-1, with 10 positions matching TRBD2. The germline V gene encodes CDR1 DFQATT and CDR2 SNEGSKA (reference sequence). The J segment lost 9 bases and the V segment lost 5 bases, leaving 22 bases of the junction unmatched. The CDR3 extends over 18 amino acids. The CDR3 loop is CSAPNSHLAGVSNTEQFF. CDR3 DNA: TGCAGTGCTCCCAACTCGCACCTAGCGGGGGTGTCAAATACTGAGCAGTTCTTC.

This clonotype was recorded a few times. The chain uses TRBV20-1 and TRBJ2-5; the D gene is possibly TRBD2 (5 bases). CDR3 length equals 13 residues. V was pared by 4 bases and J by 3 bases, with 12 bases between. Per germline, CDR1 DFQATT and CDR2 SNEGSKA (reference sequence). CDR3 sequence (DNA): TGCAGTGCTATAAAGGGAGCGGAAGAGACCCAGTACTTC. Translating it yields CSAIKGAEETQYF.

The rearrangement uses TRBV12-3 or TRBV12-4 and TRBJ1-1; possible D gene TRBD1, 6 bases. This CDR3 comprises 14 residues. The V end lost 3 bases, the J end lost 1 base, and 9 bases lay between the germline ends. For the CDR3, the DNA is TGTGCCAGCAGTTTGAGGGGGTCGAACACTGAAGCTTTCTTT. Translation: CASSLRGSNTEAFF.